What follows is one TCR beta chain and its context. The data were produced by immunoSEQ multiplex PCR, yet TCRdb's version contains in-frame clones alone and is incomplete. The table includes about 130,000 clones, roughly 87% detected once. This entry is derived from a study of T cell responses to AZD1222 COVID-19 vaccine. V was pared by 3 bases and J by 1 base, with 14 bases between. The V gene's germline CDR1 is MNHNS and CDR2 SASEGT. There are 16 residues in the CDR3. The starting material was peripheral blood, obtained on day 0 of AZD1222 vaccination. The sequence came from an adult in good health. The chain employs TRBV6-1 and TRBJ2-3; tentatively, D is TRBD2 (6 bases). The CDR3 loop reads CASSDLTRGGTDTQYF. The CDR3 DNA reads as TGTGCCAGCAGTGACCTCACTCGCGGGGGCACAGATACGCAGTATTTT.